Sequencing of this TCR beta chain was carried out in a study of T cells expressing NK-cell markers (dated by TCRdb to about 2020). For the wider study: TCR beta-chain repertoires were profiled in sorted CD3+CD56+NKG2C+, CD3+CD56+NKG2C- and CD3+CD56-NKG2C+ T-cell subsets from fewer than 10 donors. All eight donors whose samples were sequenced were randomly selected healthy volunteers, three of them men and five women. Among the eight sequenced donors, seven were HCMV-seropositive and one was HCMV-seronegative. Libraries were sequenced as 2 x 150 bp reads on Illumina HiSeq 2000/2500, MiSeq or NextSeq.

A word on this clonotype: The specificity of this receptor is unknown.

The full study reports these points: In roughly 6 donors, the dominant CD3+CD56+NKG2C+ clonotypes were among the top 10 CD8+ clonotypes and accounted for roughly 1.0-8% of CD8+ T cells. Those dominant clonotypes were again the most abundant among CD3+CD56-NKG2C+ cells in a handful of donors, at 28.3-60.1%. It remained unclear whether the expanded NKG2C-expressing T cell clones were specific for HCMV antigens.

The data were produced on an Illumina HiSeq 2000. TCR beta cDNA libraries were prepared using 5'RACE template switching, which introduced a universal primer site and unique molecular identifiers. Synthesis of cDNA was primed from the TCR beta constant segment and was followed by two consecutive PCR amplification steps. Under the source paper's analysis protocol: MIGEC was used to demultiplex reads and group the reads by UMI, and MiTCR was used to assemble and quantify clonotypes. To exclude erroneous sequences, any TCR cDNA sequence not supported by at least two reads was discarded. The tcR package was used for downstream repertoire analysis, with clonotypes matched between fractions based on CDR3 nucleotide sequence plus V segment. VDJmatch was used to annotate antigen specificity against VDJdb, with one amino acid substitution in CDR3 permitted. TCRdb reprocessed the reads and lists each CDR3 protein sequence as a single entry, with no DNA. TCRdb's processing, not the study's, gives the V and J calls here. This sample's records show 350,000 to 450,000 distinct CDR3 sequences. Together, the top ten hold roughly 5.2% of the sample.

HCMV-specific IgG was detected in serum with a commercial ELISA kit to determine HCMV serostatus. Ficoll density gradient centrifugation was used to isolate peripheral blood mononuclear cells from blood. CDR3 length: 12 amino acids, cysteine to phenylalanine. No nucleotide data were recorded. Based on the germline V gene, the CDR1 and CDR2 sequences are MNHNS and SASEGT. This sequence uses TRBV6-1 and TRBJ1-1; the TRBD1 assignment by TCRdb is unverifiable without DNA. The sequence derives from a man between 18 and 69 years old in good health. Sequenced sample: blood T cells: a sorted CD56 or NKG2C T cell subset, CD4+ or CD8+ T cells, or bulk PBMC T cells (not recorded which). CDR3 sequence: CASRFRGGKAFF.